These 22 T cell receptor beta chains were all obtained from the same sample, sequenced in a study of cytomegalovirus exposure and HLA in healthy donors. The PCR contained 60 Vbeta and 13 Jbeta primers. Assay used: immunoSEQ multiplex PCR; TCRdb lists only in-frame clones, some missing. The repertoire holds 55,000 to 80,000 clones, with 75% as singletons. The sequenced sample was PBMCs. The receptor source for this set is a woman between 40 and 55 years old in good health and CMV-seropositive.

This clone was seen a few times. The same CDR3 arises from other DNA sequences in this sample as well. The J gene is TRBJ2-7, the V gene TRBV19; D not certain. This CDR3 is built from 13 residues. Germline values: CDR1 LNHDA, CDR2 SQIVND (reference sequence). V was trimmed by 5 bases and J by 1 base, leaving 9 bases between them. This CDR3 reads CASSRTVSYEQYF. CDR3 coding DNA: TGTGCCAGTAGTCGTACAGTTTCCTACGAGCAGTACTTC.

A single count supports this clone. The chain combines TRBV30 with TRBJ1-1; D gene uncertain. V shed 4 bases and J shed 1 base, with 16 bases lying between them. The CDR3 has 15 residues. Germline CDR1 is GTSNPN and CDR2 is SVGIG (reference sequence). CDR3 coding DNA: TGTGCCTGGAAGTCTCTAGGACTTCCGAACACTGAAGCTTTCTTT. It specifies CAWKSLGLPNTEAFF.

The chain has TRBV18 and TRBJ1-3; 9 bases are shared with TRBD1. From germline, CDR1 is KGHSH and CDR2 LQKENI. V was clipped by 4 bases and J by 6 bases; unmatched bases: 4. CDR3 size: 14 residues. The CDR3 DNA sequence: TGTGCCAGCTCACTGGACAGGGGAGTAAACACCATATATTTT. Translation gives CASSLDRGVNTIYF.

V gene TRBV5-6 combines with J gene TRBJ1-5; perhaps TRBD1 as D (6 bases). CDR3 length: 14 residues. The germline V and J ends were trimmed by 3 bases and 3 bases, with 10 bases remaining between them. Germline CDR1 and CDR2: SGHDT and YYEEEE. The CDR3: CASSSGQINQPQHF. As DNA, the CDR3 is TGTGCCAGCAGCTCCGGACAGATCAATCAGCCCCAGCATTTT.

The chain joins TRBV10-2 to TRBJ2-1; 8 bases fit TRBD1. J gave up 8 bases and V 5 bases, and 8 bases lay outside the gene matches. Looked up from germline, CDR1 is WSHSY and CDR2 is SAAADI. The CDR3 spans 14 residues. DNA of the CDR3: TGCGCCAGCAGTCTTGACAGGGGCGTCGATGAGCAGTTCTTC. Its translation: CASSLDRGVDEQFF.

The chain couples TRBV7-2 to TRBJ1-1; weak D call: TRBD1 (5 bases). Trimming stripped 1 base from V and 11 bases from J, with 17 bases between. CDR1 SGHTA and CDR2 FQGNSA come from the germline V gene. The CDR3 covers 14 residues. CDR3 DNA: TGTGCCAGCAGCTTAGTGAGGGAAGGAGGGGCGGCTTTCTTT. The encoded protein is CASSLVREGGAAFF.

The chain employs TRBV15 and TRBJ2-1, with TRBD1 as a possible D gene (6 bases). The CDR3 length is 16 residues. Germline V lookup: CDR1 LNHNV, CDR2 YYDKDF (reference sequence). Trimming stripped 3 bases from V and 8 bases from J, with 20 bases between. DNA of the CDR3: TGTGCCACCAGCAGCCCCTCCGGGACAAAAGAGGATGAGCAGTTCTTC. Translating it yields CATSSPSGTKEDEQFF.

The rearrangement links TRBV7-3 to TRBJ2-3; 11 nucleotides agree with TRBD2. J was trimmed by 6 bases and V by 3 bases; bases with no gene match: 8. There are 16 residues in the CDR3. Germline V gives CDR1 SGHTA, CDR2 FQGTGA. The CDR3 DNA sequence: TGTGCCAGCAGCTTTTTTAGCGGGGGGGCCACCGATACGCAGTATTTT. It translates to CASSFFSGGATDTQYF.

This chain uses TRBV4-1 with TRBJ2-2; TRBD1 is a possible D gene (5 bases). The V end lost 4 bases, the J end lost 4 bases, and 16 bases lay between the germline ends. The CDR3 has 16 residues. CDR1 is MGHRA, CDR2 YSYEKL, per germline. The CDR3 nucleotides are TGCGCCAGCAGCCGAGACAGTAACCCATTCACCGGGGAGCTGTTTTTT. Its protein is CASSRDSNPFTGELFF.

This rearrangement joins TRBV7-8 to TRBJ2-1; TRBD2 matches at 11 bases. This CDR3 comprises 15 residues. Germline V CDR1 and CDR2: SGHVS, FQNEAQ. Losses at the gene ends were 4 bases for V and 10 bases for J; bases not matched to a gene: 9. CDR3 sequence: CASSSGTSGSEEQFF. DNA for the CDR3: TGTGCCAGCAGCTCCGGGACTAGCGGTTCGGAAGAGCAGTTCTTC.

V is TRBV5-1 and J is TRBJ1-5; TRBD1 is a possible D gene (5 bases). Germline V gene sequence: CDR1 SGHRS, CDR2 YFSETQ. This CDR3 has 16 residues. Trimming left V 0 bases short and J 6 bases short, with 16 bases between. The CDR3 spells CASSLGTREAGQPQHF. The CDR3 region has the DNA TGCGCCAGCAGCTTGGGGACACGCGAAGCAGGTCAGCCCCAGCATTTT.

The genes are TRBV5-1 and TRBJ1-1; maybe TRBD1 (6 bases). Germline CDR1 is SGHRS and CDR2 is YFSETQ. Between the trimmed V and J ends, which lost 0 bases and 11 bases, there was a span of 14 bases. This CDR3 spans 13 amino acids. The CDR3 here is CASSLGTASVAFF. The CDR3 region has the DNA TGCGCCAGCAGCTTGGGGACAGCCTCAGTGGCTTTCTTT. Full variable domain (outside the CDR3, taken from reference TRBV5-1 and TRBJ1-1): KAGVTQTPRYLIKTRGQQVTLSCSPISGHRSVSWYQQTPGQGLQFLFEYFSETQRNKGNFPGRFSGRQFSNSRSEMNVSTLELGDSALYLCASSLGTASVAFFGQGTRLTVV.

CDR3 coding DNA: TGTGCCTGGAGTGTACTTCCCGCCCTAGGGCTGTTTTTT. Amino acid sequence: CAWSVLPALGLFF. The V call is TRBV30, the J call TRBJ2-2, with D unresolved. CDR1 is GTSNPN, CDR2 SVGIG, per germline (reference sequence). V lost 0 bases, J lost 13 bases, and 15 bases lay in between. This CDR3 comprises 13 residues.

The count of this clone is one. The rearrangement uses TRBV7-2 and TRBJ1-5; 7 bases line up with TRBD1. The CDR3 spans 15 residues. Germline CDR1 reads SGHTA; CDR2 reads FQGNSA. V lost 4 bases and J lost 1; bases outside the gene matches: 4. CDR3: CASSSTGASNQPQHF. CDR3 bases: TGTGCCAGCAGCTCCACAGGGGCCAGCAATCAGCCCCAGCATTTT.

CDR3 loop: CASRNRVHEQFF. The CDR3 bases are TGTGCCAGCAGGAACAGGGTACATGAGCAGTTCTTC. This sequence joins TRBV7-9 and TRBJ2-1; perhaps TRBD1 as D (6 bases). The V end lost 6 bases, the J end lost 8 bases, and 11 bases lay between the germline ends. The CDR3 runs 12 residues. Germline V lookup: CDR1 SEHNR, CDR2 FQNEAQ (reference sequence).

This clone has just a few counts. The chain couples TRBV7-6 to TRBJ2-7; D ambiguous. The V and J ends lost 0 bases and 4 bases respectively, with 7 bases between them. This CDR3 region has 13 residues. Germline V gene data show CDR1 as SGHVS and CDR2 as FNYEAQ. CDR3 in DNA: TGTGCCAGCAGCTTAGCGGAGCCGTACGAGCAGTACTTC. As protein: CASSLAEPYEQYF. The full variable domain, completed using reference TRBV7-6 and TRBJ2-7, is GAGVSQSPRYKVTKRGQDVALRCDPISGHVSLYWYRQALGQGPEFLTYFNYEAQQDKSGLPNDRFSAERPEGSISTLTIQRTEQRDSAMYRCASSLAEPYEQYFGPGTRLTVT.

J is TRBJ2-1 and V is TRBV2, with D possibly TRBD2 on 5 matching bases. CDR1 and CDR2 from the germline V gene are SNHLY and FYNNEI. The CDR3 covers 14 residues. Trimming left V 8 bases short and J 6 bases short, with 17 bases between. In DNA, the CDR3 is TGTGCCAGCGCGGAAGAGGGAGAACGCAATGAGCAGTTCTTC. This encodes CASAEEGERNEQFF.

This rearrangement joins TRBV19 to TRBJ1-5, with 9 positions matching TRBD1. This CDR3 region has 13 residues. In germline, CDR1 is LNHDA, CDR2 SQIVND (reference sequence). Unmatched junction bases numbered 2, after V lost 5 bases and J lost 6 bases. This CDR3 reads CASSSQGAQPQHF. The CDR3 nucleotides are TGTGCCAGTAGTTCACAGGGGGCTCAGCCCCAGCATTTT.

V gene TRBV2 combines with J gene TRBJ2-1; 10 bases agree with TRBD1. Trimming cost V 0 bases and J 6 bases; bases outside gene matches: 5. Germline V CDR1 and CDR2: SNHLY, FYNNEI. The CDR3 is made up of 16 amino acids. The CDR3 is CASSEAWTGGINEQFF. Here the CDR3 DNA reads TGTGCCAGCAGTGAAGCCTGGACAGGGGGTATCAATGAGCAGTTCTTC. The complete variable domain, with remaining parts taken from reference TRBV2 and TRBJ2-1, reads EPEVTQTPSHQVTQMGQEVILRCVPISNHLYFYWYRQILGQKVEFLVSFYNNEISEKSEIFDDQFSVERPDGSNFTLKIRSTKLEDSAMYFCASSEAWTGGINEQFFGPGTRLTVL.

This clone occurred once. The V gene is TRBV29-1, the J gene TRBJ1-2, with TRBD1 matching over 8 bases. V lost 7 bases, J lost 2 bases, and 6 bases stayed unmatched. The CDR3 is 13 residues long. Germline lookup yields CDR1 SQVTM and CDR2 ANQGSEA. The CDR3 protein is CSGGQGLNYGYTF. DNA for the CDR3: TGCAGCGGTGGACAGGGCTTAAACTATGGCTACACCTTC.

The V and J genes are TRBV6-6 and TRBJ2-7, with D perhaps TRBD2 (7 bases). Germline V gene lookup returns CDR1 MNHNY and CDR2 SVGAGI (reference sequence). The V gene lost 6 bases and the J gene lost 3 bases, with 21 bases spanning the gap. This CDR3 is 16 amino acids long. CDR3 loop: CASSPLGASSGYEQYF. The CDR3 region has the DNA TGTGCCAGCAGCCCCCTGGGGGCATCTAGCGGCTACGAGCAGTACTTC.

The gene calls are TRBV25-1 and TRBJ2-3; D remains unclear. CDR1 and CDR2 (germline): MGHDK, SYGVNS. This CDR3 has 11 residues. V lost 8 bases and J lost 11, with 14 bases in between. In DNA, the CDR3 is TGTGCCAGCCTTTCGTCCCACATGCAGTATTTT. The encoded protein is CASLSSHMQYF.